The sequence of this T cell receptor beta chain was determined in a study of T cells in Graves' hyperthyroidism and ophthalmopathy. Study-wide context: Peripheral blood specimens were obtained at initial diagnosis, prior to any treatment.

This clonotype was recorded many times. Germline CDR1 and CDR2: LGHDT and YNNKEL (reference sequence). Trimming cost V 2 bases and J 3 bases, with 13 bases left between them. The CDR3 consists of 16 residues. TCR beta CDR3 region amplification was performed from RNA transcripts. The HTBI primer set drove a first-round RT-PCR of the TCR CDR3. TCRdb independently ran MiXCR on the multiplex PCR reads; one entry per CDR3 protein. The repertoire consists of a few hundred thousand distinct CDR3 sequences, with roughly 18% occurring once and the leading ten covering approximately 15%. Exclusion of a patient resulted from uncontrolled infection, other autoimmune disease, pregnancy or lactation.

Source material: blood. The genes are TRBV3-1 and TRBJ1-4, with D possibly TRBD1 on 6 matching bases. The TCR comes from a woman aged 18-35 years with Graves' ophthalmopathy. The CDR3 bases are TGTGCCAGCAGCCAACCAAACAGGGTAGCTAATGAAAAACTGTTTTTT. It specifies CASSQPNRVANEKLFF. The variable domain in full, with the rest retrieved from reference TRBV3-1 and TRBJ1-4, is DTAVSQTPKYLVTQMGNDKSIKCEQNLGHDTMYWYKQDSKKFLKIMFSYNNKELIINETVPNRFSPKSPDKAHLNLHINSLELGDSAVYFCASSQPNRVANEKLFFGSGTQLSVL.